Here is one TCR beta chain with its context. Its matching antigen is unknown. The data belong to a study of shared clonotypes between healthy human individuals. Here immunoSEQ multiplex PCR was the method, and the copy in TCRdb shows in-frame clones only, minus some. The sample has approximately 980,000 clones; roughly 72% are singletons. Points from the study as a whole: Sample collection involved blood only; tissue repertoires are likely different.

Trimming removed 3 bases at V and 0 bases at J, with 11 bases between. The CDR3 consists of 15 residues. CDR1 and CDR2 (germline): MNHNS, SASEGT. The specimen sequenced was memory CD4+ T cells sorted from blood. This sample's subset: CD45RA-negative fraction. The chain has TRBV6-1 and TRBJ1-1; D uncertain. This receptor was taken from a man younger than 35 in good health. CDR3: CASSDYQEMNTEAFF. The CDR3 DNA is TGTGCCAGCAGTGATTATCAGGAAATGAACACTGAAGCTTTCTTT.